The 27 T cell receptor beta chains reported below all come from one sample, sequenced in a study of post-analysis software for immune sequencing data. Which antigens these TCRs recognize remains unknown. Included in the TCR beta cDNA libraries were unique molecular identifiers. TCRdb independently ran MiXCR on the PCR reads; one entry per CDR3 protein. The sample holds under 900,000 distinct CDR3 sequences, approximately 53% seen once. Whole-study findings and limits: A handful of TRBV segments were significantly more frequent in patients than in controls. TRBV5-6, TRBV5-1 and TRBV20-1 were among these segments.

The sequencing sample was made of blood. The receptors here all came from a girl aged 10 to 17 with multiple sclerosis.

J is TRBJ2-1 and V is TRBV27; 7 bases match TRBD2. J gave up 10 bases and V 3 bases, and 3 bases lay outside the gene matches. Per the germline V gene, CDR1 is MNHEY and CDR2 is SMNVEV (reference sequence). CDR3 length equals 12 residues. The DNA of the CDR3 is TGTGCCAGCAGTTTCGGGGGGTCGGAGCAGTTCTTC. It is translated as CASSFGGSEQFF.

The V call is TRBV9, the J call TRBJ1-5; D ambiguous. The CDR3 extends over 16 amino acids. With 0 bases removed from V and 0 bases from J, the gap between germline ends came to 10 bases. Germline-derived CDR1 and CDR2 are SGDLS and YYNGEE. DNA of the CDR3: TGTGCCAGCAGCGTAGGGCCGGATTCTAGCAATCAGCCCCAGCATTTT. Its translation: CASSVGPDSSNQPQHF.

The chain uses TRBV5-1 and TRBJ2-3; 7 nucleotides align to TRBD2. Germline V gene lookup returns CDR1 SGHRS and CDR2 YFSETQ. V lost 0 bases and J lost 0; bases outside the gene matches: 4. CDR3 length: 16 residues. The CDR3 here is CASSLATSVSTDTQYF. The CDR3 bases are TGCGCCAGCAGCTTGGCCACTAGCGTTAGCACAGATACGCAGTATTTT.

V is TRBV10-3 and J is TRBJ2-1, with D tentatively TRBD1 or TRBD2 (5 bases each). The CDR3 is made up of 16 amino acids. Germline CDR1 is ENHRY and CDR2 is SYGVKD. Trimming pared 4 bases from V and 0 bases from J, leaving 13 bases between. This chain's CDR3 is CAISGPGQNSYNEQFF. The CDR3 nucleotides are TGTGCCATCAGTGGCCCGGGGCAGAACTCCTACAATGAGCAGTTCTTC.

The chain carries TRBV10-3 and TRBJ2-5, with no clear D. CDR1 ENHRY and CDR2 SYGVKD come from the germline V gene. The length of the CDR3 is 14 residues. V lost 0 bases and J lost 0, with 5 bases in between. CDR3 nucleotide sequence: TGTGCCATCAGTGAGTCGATCCACCAAGAGACCCAGTACTTC. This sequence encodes CAISESIHQETQYF.

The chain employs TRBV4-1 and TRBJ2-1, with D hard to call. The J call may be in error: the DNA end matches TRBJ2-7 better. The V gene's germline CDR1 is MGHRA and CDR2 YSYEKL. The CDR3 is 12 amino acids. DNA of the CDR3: TGCGCCAGCAGCCAGACCTACAATGAGCAGTACTTC. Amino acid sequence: CASSQTYNEQYF.

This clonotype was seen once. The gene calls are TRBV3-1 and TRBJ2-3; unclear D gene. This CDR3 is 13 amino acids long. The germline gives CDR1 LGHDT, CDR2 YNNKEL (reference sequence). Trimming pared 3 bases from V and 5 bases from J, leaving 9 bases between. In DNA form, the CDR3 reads TGTGCCAGCAGCCAGAAGATCGGAGATACGCAGTATTTT. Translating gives CASSQKIGDTQYF.

CDR3 nucleotide sequence: TGCAGTGCTAGAGATCCGGGACAGGGGGTCTACGAGCAGTACTTC. It specifies CSARDPGQGVYEQYF. J is TRBJ2-7 and V is TRBV20-1, with 11 nucleotides matching TRBD1. Germline V gene sequence: CDR1 DFQATT, CDR2 SNEGSKA (reference sequence). This CDR3 spans 15 amino acids. The V and J ends lost 0 bases and 3 bases, in that order; junction bases with no gene match: 4.

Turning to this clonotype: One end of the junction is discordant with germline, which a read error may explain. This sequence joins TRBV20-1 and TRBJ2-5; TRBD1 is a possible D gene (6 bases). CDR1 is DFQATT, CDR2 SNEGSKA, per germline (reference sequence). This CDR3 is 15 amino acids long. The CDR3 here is CSARDVGAEWETQYF. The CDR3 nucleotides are TGCAGTGCCAGAGATGTGGGGGCAGAGTGGGAGACCCAGTACTTC.

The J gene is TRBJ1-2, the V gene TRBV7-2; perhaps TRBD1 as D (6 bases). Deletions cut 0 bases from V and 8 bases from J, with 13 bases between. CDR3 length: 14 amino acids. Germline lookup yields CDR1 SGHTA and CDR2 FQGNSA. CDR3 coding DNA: TGTGCCAGCAGCTTAGCGGAGGGGGGAGGGGGCTACACCTTC. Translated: CASSLAEGGGGYTF.

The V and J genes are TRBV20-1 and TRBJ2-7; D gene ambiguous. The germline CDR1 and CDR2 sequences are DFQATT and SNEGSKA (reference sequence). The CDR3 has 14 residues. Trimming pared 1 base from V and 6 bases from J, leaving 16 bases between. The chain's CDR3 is CSARVLGRFGEQYF. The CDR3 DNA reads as TGCAGTGCTAGAGTCCTGGGAAGGTTTGGCGAGCAGTACTTC.

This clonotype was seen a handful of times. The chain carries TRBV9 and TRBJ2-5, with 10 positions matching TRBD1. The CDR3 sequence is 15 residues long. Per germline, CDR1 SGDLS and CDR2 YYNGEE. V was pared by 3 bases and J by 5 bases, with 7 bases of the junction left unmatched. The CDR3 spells CASSARQGAEETQYF. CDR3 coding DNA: TGTGCCAGCAGCGCAAGACAGGGGGCTGAGGAGACCCAGTACTTC.

Here the CDR3 reads CASSQDLGNEQFF. CDR3 DNA: TGTGCCAGCAGCCAAGATTTGGGCAATGAGCAGTTCTTC. This chain connects TRBV4-2 to TRBJ2-1; D remains ambiguous. The CDR3 is made up of 13 amino acids. V lost 0 bases, J lost 6 bases, and 6 bases lay in between. Germline CDR1 and CDR2: LGHNA and YNFKEQ.

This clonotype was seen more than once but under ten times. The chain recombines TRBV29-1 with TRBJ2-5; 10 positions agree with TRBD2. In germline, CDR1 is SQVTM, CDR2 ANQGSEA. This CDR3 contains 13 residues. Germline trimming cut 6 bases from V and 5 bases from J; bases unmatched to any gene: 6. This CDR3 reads CSVQGLAVETQYF. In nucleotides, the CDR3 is TGCAGCGTCCAAGGACTAGCGGTGGAGACCCAGTACTTC.

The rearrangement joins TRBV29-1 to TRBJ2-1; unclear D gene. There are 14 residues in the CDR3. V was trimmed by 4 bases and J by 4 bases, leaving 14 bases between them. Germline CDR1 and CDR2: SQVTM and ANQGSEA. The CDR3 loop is CSVARPEKYNEQFF. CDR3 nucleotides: TGCAGCGTTGCTAGGCCAGAAAAGTACAATGAGCAGTTCTTC.

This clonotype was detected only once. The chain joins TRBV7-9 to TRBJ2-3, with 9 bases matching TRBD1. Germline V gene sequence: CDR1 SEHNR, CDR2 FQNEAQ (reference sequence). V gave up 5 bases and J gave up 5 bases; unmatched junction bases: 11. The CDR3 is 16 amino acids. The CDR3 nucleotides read TGTGCCAGCAGCGCAAGGGACAGGGTAGCCCAAGATACGCAGTATTTT. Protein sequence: CASSARDRVAQDTQYF.

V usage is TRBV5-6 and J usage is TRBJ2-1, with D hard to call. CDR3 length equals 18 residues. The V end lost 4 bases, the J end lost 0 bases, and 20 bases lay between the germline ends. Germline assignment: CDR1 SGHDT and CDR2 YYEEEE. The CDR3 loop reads CASSPWSQISGSYNEQFF. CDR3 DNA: TGTGCCAGCAGCCCTTGGTCCCAGATCTCTGGCTCCTACAATGAGCAGTTCTTC.

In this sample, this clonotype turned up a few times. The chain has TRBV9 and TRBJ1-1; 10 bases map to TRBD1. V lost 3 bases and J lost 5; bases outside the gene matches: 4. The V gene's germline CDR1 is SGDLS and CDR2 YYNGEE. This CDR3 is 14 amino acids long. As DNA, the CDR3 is TGTGCCAGCAGCGAGAGGACAGGGGGGACTGAAGCTTTCTTT. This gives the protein CASSERTGGTEAFF.

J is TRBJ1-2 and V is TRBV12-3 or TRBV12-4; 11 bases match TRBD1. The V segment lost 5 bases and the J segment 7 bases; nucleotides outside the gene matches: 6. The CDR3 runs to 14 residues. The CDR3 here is CASSPGQGAGGYTF. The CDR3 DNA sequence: TGTGCCAGCAGTCCCGGACAGGGGGCGGGTGGCTACACCTTC.

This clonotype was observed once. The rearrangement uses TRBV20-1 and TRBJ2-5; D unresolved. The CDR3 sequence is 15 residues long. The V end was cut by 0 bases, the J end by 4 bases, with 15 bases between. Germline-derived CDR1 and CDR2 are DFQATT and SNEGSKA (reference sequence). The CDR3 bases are TGCAGTGCTAGAGATCGAACCGCTACATTAGAGACCCAGTACTTC. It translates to CSARDRTATLETQYF.

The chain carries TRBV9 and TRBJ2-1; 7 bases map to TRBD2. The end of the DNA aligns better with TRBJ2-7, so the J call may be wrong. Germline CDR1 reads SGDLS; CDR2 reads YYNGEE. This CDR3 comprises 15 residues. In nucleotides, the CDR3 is TGTGCCAGCAGCGCTAGCGGCAGCTCCTACAATGAGCAGTACTTC. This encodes CASSASGSSYNEQYF.

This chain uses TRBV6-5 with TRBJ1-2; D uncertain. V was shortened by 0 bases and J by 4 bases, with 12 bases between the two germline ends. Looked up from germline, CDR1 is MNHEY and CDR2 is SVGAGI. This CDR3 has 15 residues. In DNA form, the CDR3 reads TGTGCCAGCAGTTACTCGAGTGAGGACCCCTATGGCTACACCTTC. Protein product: CASSYSSEDPYGYTF.

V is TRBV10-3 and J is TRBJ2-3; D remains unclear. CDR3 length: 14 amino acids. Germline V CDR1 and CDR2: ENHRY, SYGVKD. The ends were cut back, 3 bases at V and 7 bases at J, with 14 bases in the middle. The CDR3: CAISDDPGRHTQYF. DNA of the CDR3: TGTGCCATCAGTGATGACCCCGGGCGTCATACGCAGTATTTT.

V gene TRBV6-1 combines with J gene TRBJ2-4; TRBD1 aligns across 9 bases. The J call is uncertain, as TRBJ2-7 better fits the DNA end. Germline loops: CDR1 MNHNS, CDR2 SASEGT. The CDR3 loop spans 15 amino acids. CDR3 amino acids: CASSETGQGGNEQYF. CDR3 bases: TGTGCCAGCAGTGAAACGGGACAGGGTGGCAACGAGCAGTACTTC.

The CDR3 loop is CSVAPGTGGGGGYTF. Here the CDR3 DNA reads TGCAGCGTAGCGCCCGGGACAGGGGGCGGTGGTGGCTACACCTTC. V is TRBV29-1 and J is TRBJ1-2; 12 positions agree with TRBD1. Germline CDR1 SQVTM, CDR2 ANQGSEA. This CDR3 contains 15 residues. Germline trimming cut 6 bases from V and 7 bases from J; bases unmatched to any gene: 12.

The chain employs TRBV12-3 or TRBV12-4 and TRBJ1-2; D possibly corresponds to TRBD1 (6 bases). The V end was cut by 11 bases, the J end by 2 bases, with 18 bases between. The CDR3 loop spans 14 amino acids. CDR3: CAGKATGPNYGYTF. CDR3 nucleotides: TGTGCCGGCAAAGCTACAGGGCCCAACTATGGCTACACCTTC.

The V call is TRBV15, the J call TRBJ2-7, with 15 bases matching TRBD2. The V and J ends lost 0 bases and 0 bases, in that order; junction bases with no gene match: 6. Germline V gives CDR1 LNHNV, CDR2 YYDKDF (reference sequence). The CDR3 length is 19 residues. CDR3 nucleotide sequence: TGTGCCACCAGCAGAGAGGGACTAGCGGGAGGTTATCGCTCCTACGAGCAGTACTTC. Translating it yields CATSREGLAGGYRSYEQYF.